The 5 T cell receptor beta chains reported below all come from one sample, sequenced in a study of blood T cell repertoires in COVID-19. The repertoire was sequenced with immunoSEQ multiplex PCR; TCRdb's copy has only in-frame clones and lacks some. The sample shows roughly 260,000 clones, about 88% of them seen only once. Sequencing was performed on peripheral blood. Receptors originate from a man aged 55 to 70 who had recovered from COVID-19.

The rearrangement links TRBV27 to TRBJ1-2, with D maybe TRBD1 (6 bases). The V and J ends lost 6 bases and 2 bases respectively, with 10 bases between them. The germline CDR1 and CDR2 sequences are MNHEY and SMNVEV (reference sequence). The CDR3 runs 13 residues. CDR3 in amino acids: CASSPGQNYGYTF. CDR3 nucleotide sequence: TGTGCCAGCAGCCCTGGACAGAACTATGGCTACACCTTC.

The J gene is TRBJ2-2, the V gene TRBV7-9; TRBD1 matches at 9 bases. This CDR3 has 14 amino acids. The trim removed 5 bases at V and 12 bases at J, leaving 10 bases unmatched. CDR1 and CDR2 from the germline V gene are SEHNR and FQNEAQ (reference sequence). The CDR3 DNA sequence: TGTGCCAGCAGCGAAAGCCCGGACAGGGGCAAGCTGTTTTTT. This encodes CASSESPDRGKLFF. Full variable domain (rest looked up from reference TRBV7-9 and TRBJ2-2): DTGVSQNPRHKITKRGQNVTFRCDPISEHNRLYWYRQTLGQGPEFLTYFQNEAQLEKSRLLSDRFSAERPKGSFSTLEIQRTEQGDSAMYLCASSESPDRGKLFFGEGSRLTVL.

In nucleotides, the CDR3 is TGTGCCAGTAGTCAATTACAGGGGGCGGCCTCCCCCGGGGAGCTGTTTTTT. Protein product: CASSQLQGAASPGELFF. The chain combines TRBV19 with TRBJ2-2; 9 bases agree with TRBD1. Germline CDR1 reads LNHDA; CDR2 reads SQIVND (reference sequence). The CDR3 is 17 amino acids. Unmatched junction bases numbered 13, after V lost 5 bases and J lost 6 bases.

The gene calls are TRBV24-1 and TRBJ2-2; 8 positions agree with TRBD2. V was clipped by 5 bases and J by 0 bases; unmatched bases: 4. This CDR3 has 16 amino acids. Germline assignment: CDR1 KGHDR and CDR2 SFDVKD. The CDR3 region has the DNA TGTGCCACCAGTGGTGGACTAGCTTCGAACACCGGGGAGCTGTTTTTT. This encodes CATSGGLASNTGELFF.

The chain combines TRBV6-5 with TRBJ2-7; 9 bases fit TRBD1. CDR1 is MNHEY and CDR2 is SVGAGI in the germline V gene. V lost 5 bases to trimming and J lost 4 bases; unmatched junction nucleotides: 9. CDR3 size: 15 residues. The CDR3 DNA sequence: TGTGCCAGCAGTCGGCGTGGGACAGGGAGTTACGAGCAGTACTTC. It yields the protein CASSRRGTGSYEQYF.